This TCR beta chain was retrieved from a study of T cells in Graves' hyperthyroidism and ophthalmopathy. Germline CDR1 SEHNR, CDR2 FQNEAQ (reference sequence). J gave up 4 bases and V 6 bases, and 18 bases lay outside the gene matches. This CDR3 has 18 amino acids. Graves' hyperthyroidism was deemed stable absent ophthalmopathy progression within 18 months. Patients aged 18 to 65 had newly diagnosed hyperthyroidism lasting under 2 months. Study outcomes and limitations: The model foresaw ophthalmopathy a median 6.5 months prior to onset. The blood repertoire included most of the expanded thyroid clonotypes above 0.001.

A note on this clonotype: Its matching antigen is unknown.

RNA transcripts gave rise to amplified TCR beta CDR3 regions. The TCR CDR3 first-round RT-PCR relied on the HTBI primer set. TCRdb called the multiplex PCR reads again in MiXCR, with one record for every CDR3 protein. The sample carries roughly 380,000 distinct CDR3 sequences, approximately 13% recorded once. The V call is TRBV7-9, the J call TRBJ1-1; 9 positions agree with TRBD1. The sequenced sample consisted of blood. This TCR was recovered from a woman younger than 35 with Graves' hyperthyroidism. CDR3 sequence reads: CASSPTDRGKRVGTEAFF. CDR3 coding DNA: TGTGCCAGCAGTCCGACAGACAGGGGGAAGCGTGTCGGCACTGAAGCTTTCTTT.